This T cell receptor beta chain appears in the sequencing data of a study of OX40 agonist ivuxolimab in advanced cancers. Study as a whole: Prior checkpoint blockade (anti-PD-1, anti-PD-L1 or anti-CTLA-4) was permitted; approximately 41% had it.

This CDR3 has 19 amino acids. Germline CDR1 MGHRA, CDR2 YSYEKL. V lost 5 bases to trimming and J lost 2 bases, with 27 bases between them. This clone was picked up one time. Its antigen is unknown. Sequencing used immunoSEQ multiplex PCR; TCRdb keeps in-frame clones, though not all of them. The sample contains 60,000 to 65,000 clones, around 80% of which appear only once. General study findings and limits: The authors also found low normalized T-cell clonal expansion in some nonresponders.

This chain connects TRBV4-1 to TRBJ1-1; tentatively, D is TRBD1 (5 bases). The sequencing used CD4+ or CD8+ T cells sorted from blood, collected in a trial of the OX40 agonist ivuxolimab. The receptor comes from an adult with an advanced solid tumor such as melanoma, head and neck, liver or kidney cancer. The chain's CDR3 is CASSYRDSPFVGSNTEAFF. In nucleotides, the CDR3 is TGCGCCAGCAGCTACCGGGACTCTCCTTTTGTAGGGTCAAACACTGAAGCTTTCTTT.